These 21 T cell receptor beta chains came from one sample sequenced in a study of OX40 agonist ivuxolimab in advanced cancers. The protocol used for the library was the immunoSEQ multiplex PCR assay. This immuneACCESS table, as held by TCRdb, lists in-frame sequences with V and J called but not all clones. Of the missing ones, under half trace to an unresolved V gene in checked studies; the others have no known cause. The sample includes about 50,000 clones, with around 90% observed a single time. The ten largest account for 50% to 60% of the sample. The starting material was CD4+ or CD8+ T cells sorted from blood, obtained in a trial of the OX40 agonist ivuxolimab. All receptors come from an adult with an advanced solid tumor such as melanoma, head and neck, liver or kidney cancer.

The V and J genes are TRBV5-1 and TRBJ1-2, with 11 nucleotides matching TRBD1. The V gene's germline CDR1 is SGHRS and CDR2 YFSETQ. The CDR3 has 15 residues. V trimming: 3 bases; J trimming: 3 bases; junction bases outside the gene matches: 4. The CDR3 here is CASSYRTGGDYGYTF. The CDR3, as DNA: TGCGCCAGCAGCTACCGGACAGGGGGCGACTATGGCTACACCTTC.

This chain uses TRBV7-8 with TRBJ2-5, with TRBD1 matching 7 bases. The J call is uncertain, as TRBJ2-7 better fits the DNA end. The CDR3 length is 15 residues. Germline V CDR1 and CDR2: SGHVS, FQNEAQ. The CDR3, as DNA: TGTGCCAGCAGCGAACACAGGGGAACCAACTACGAGCAGTACTTC. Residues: CASSEHRGTNYEQYF.

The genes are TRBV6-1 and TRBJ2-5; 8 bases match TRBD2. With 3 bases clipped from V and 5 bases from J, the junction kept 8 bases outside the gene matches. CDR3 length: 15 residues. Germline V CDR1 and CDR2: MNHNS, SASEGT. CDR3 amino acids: CASSDRGGAWETQYF. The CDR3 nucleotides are TGTGCCAGCAGTGATCGGGGGGGGGCCTGGGAGACCCAGTACTTC.

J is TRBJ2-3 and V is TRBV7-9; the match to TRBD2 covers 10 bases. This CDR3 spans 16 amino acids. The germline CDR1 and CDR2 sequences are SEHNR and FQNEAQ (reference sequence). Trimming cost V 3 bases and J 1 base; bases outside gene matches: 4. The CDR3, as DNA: TGTGCCAGCAGCTTCCATACTAGCGGGGGCACAGATACGCAGTATTTT. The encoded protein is CASSFHTSGGTDTQYF. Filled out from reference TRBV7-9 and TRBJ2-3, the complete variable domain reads DTGVSQNPRHKITKRGQNVTFRCDPISEHNRLYWYRQTLGQGPEFLTYFQNEAQLEKSRLLSDRFSAERPKGSFSTLEIQRTEQGDSAMYLCASSFHTSGGTDTQYFGPGTRLTVL.

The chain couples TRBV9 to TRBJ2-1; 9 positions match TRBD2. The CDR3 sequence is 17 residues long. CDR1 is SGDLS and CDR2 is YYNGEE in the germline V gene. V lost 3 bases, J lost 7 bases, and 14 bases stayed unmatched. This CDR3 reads CASSANIISGRGNEQFF. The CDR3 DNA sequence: TGTGCCAGCAGCGCGAACATTATTAGCGGGAGAGGAAATGAGCAGTTCTTC.

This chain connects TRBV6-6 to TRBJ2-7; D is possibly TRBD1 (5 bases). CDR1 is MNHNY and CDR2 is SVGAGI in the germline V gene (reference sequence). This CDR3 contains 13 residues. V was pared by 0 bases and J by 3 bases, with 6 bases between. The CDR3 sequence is CASSYSTDYEQYF. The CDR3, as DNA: TGTGCCAGCAGTTACTCGACAGACTACGAGCAGTACTTC.

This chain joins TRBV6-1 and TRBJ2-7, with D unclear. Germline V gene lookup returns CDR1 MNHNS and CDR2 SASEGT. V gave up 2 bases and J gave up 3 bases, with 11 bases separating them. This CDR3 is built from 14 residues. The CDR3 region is CASSERALGYEQYF. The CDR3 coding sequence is TGTGCCAGCAGTGAAAGGGCCCTGGGCTACGAGCAGTACTTC.

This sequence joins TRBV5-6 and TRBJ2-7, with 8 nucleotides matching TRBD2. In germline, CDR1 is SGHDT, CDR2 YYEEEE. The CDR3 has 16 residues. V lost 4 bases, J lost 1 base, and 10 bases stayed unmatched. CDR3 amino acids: CASSPEGSGGSYEQYF. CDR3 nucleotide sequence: TGTGCCAGCAGCCCGGAGGGGAGCGGGGGTTCCTACGAGCAGTACTTC. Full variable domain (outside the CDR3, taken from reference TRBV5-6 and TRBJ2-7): DAGVTQSPTHLIKTRGQQVTLRCSPKSGHDTVSWYQQALGQGPQFIFQYYEEEERQRGNFPDRFSGHQFPNYSSELNVNALLLGDSALYLCASSPEGSGGSYEQYFGPGTRLTVT.

CDR3 amino acids: CASSRRSPTAGELFF. The DNA of the CDR3 is TGCGCCAGCAGCCGTCGGTCCCCGACCGCCGGGGAGCTGTTTTTT. The rearrangement uses TRBV4-1 and TRBJ2-2; D is ambiguous. The CDR3 has 15 residues. Trimming left V 4 bases short and J 6 bases short, with 15 bases between. In germline, CDR1 is MGHRA, CDR2 YSYEKL.

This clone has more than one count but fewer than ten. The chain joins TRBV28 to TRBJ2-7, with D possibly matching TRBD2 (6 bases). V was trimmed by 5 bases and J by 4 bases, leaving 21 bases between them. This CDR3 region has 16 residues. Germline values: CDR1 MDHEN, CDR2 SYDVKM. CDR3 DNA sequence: TGTGCCAGCAGTGGGTTTGTTTCGGGGGTTCTGTACGAGCAGTACTTC. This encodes CASSGFVSGVLYEQYF. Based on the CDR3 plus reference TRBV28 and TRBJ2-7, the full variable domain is DVKVTQSSRYLVKRTGEKVFLECVQDMDHENMFWYRQDPGLGLRLIYFSYDVKMKEKGDIPEGYSVSREKKERFSLILESASTNQTSMYLCASSGFVSGVLYEQYFGPGTRLTVT.

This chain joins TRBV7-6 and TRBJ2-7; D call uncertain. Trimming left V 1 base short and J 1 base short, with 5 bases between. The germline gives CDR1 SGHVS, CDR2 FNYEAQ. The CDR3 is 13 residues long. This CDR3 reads CASSLGLSYEQYF. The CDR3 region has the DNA TGTGCCAGCAGCTTAGGACTTTCCTACGAGCAGTACTTC.

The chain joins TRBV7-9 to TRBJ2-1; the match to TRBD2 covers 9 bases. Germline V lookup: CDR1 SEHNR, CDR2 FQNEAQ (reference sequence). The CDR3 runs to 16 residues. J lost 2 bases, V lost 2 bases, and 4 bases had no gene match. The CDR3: CASSLRERGAYNEQFF. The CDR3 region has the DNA TGTGCCAGCAGCTTACGCGAGCGGGGGGCCTACAATGAGCAGTTCTTC.

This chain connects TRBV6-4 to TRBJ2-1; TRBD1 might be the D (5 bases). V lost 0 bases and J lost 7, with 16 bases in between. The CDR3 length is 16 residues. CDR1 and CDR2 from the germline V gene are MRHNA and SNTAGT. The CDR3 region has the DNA TGTGCCAGCAGTGACTCGGGGCTATCCACGAGTAATGAGCAGTTCTTC. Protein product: CASSDSGLSTSNEQFF.

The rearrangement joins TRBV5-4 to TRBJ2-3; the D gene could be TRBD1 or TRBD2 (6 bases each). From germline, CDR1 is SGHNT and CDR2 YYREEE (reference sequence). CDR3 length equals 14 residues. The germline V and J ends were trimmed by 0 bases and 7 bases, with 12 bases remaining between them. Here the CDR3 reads CASSLAQGRNTQYF. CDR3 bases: TGTGCCAGCAGCTTGGCTCAGGGGAGGAATACGCAGTATTTT.

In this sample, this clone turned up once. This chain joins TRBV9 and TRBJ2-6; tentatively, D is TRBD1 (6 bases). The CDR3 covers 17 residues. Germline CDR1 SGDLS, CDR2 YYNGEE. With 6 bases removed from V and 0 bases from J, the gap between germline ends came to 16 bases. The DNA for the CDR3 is TGTGCCAGCACCTTACAGGGTACTAACTCTGGGGCCAACGTCCTGACTTTC. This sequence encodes CASTLQGTNSGANVLTF.

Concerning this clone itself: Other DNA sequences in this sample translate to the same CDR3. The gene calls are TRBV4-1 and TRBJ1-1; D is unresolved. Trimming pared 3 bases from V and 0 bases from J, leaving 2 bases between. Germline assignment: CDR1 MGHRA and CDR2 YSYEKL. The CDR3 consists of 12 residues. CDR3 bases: TGCGCCAGCAGCCAGATGAACACTGAAGCTTTCTTT. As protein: CASSQMNTEAFF.

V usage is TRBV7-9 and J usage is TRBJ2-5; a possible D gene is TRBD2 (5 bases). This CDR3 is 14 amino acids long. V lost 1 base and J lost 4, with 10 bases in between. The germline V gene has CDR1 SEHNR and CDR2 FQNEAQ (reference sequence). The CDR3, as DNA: TGTGCCAGCAGCTTAGTCGGAGGAGGAGAGACCCAGTACTTC. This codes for CASSLVGGGETQYF.

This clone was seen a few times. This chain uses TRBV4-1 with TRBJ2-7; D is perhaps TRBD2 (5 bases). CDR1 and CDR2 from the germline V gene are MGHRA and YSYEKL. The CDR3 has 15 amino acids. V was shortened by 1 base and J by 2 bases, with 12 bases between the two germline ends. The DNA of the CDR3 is TGCGCCAGCAGCCAAGTACTCTATAGCGCCTACGAGCAGTACTTC. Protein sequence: CASSQVLYSAYEQYF.

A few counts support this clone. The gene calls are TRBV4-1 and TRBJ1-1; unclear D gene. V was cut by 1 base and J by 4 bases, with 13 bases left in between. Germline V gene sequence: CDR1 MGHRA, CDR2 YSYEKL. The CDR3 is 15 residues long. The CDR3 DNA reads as TGCGCCAGCAGCCAAGTGGCCCTCTCGATCACTGAAGCTTTCTTT. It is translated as CASSQVALSITEAFF.

The DNA of the CDR3 is TGTGCCAGCTCACCATCCAGGGCGACTAATGAAAAACTGTTTTTT. Translation: CASSPSRATNEKLFF. The chain is built from TRBV18 and TRBJ1-4, with D tentatively TRBD1 (5 bases). V was shortened by 2 bases and J by 2 bases, with 9 bases between the two germline ends. This CDR3 region has 15 residues. Germline CDR1 and CDR2: KGHSH and LQKENI.

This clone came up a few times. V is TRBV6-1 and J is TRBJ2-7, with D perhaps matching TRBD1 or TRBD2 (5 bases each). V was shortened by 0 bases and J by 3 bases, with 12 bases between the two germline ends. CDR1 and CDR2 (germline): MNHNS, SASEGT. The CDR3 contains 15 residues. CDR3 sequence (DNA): TGTGCCAGCAGTGAAGCACCGGGGACCCTCTACGAGCAGTACTTC. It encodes CASSEAPGTLYEQYF.